A selection of T cell receptor beta chains follows, all from one sample in a study of CD8+CD57+ T cells in acquired aplastic anemia. TCRdb used MiXCR to reprocess the reads, holding one entry per CDR3 protein. The table shows fewer than 250,000 distinct CDR3 sequences, with around half occurring only once. What was sequenced was sorted CD4+, CD8+, or CD8+CD57+ T cells (not recorded which) from PBMCs. Source of these receptors: a human donor with aplastic anemia. The CDR3 runs from the conserved cysteine through the conserved F or W. A D gene is named only where the DNA matches it firmly. Some rows mark clone size as missing; the rest say once, few, many or name a class of expanded clone.

J	size	V	length	D	DNA	CDR3
TRBJ2-6	-	TRBV4-3	18	-	TGCGCCAGCAGCCAAGCAAAATCGCAGGGCTCTGGGGCCAACGTCCTGACTTTC	CASSQAKSQGSGANVLTF
TRBJ2-1	many	TRBV5-1	15	-	TGCGCCAGCAGCTTGACCAGTACGTCTTTCAATGAGCAGTTCTTC	CASSLTSTSFNEQFF
TRBJ1-4	many	TRBV7-9	17	-	TGTGCCAGCAGCTCCCGGGACACCGGATTGAGTAATGAAAAACTGTTTTTT	CASSSRDTGLSNEKLFF
TRBJ2-2	-	TRBV24-1	10	-	TGTGCCACCAGTCCCGGGGAGCTGTTTTTT	CATSPGELFF
TRBJ2-7	many	TRBV9	15	-	TGTGCCAGCAGCGTATCGGGGCAGCCATCCTACGAGCAGTACTTC	CASSVSGQPSYEQYF
TRBJ2-7	-	TRBV6-5	13	-	TGTGCCAGCAGTTATTCCTTCGGCTACGAGCAGTACTTC	CASSYSFGYEQYF
TRBJ2-7	many	TRBV9	15	-	TGTGCCAGCAGCGCCGGTTCCGAAGAAAAATACGAGCAGTACTTC	CASSAGSEEKYEQYF
TRBJ2-7	many	TRBV20-1	15	TRBD2	TGCAGTGCTATTCCCCCTAGCGGGGGTTCTTGCGAGCAGTACTTC	CSAIPPSGGSCEQYF
TRBJ2-7	few	TRBV4-1	15	TRBD2	TGCGCCAGCAGCCTCGCCCGGGGGGTCACCTACGAGCAGTACTTC	CASSLARGVTYEQYF
TRBJ2-7	many	TRBV6-5	14	-	TGTGCCAGCAAAAACGGGCAGGGAATCTACGAGCAGTACTTC	CASKNGQGIYEQYF
TRBJ1-1	-	TRBV10-1	15	-	TGCGCCAGCAGTGATGGCGGGCGAATGAACACTGAAGCTTTCTTT	CASSDGGRMNTEAFF
TRBJ2-1	-	TRBV7-9	18	TRBD2	TGTGCCAGCAGCGGATACGAGACTAGCGGGGGGATCATCAATGAGCAGTTCTTC	CASSGYETSGGIINEQFF
TRBJ1-1	once	TRBV10-3	17	TRBD1	TGTGCCATCAGTGGGGCCGGACAGGCTACCCTGAACACTGAAGCTTTCTTT	CAISGAGQATLNTEAFF
TRBJ2-2	-	TRBV20-1	16	TRBD2	TGCAGTGCCCACTCTAGAAGGACTAGCTACACCGGGGAGCTGTTTTTT	CSAHSRRTSYTGELFF
TRBJ2-7	-	TRBV19	13	TRBD1	TGTGCCAGTAGCCCGGGACAGAACTACGAGCAGTACTTC	CASSPGQNYEQYF
TRBJ2-1	many	TRBV7-3	15	TRBD2	TGTGCCAGCAGCTTAGTGGGAGGGCCGGGGCATGAGCAGTTCTTC	CASSLVGGPGHEQFF
TRBJ1-1	many	TRBV19	14	-	TGTGCCAGTAGTATATTGGGGCGGAACACTGAAGCTTTCTTT	CASSILGRNTEAFF
TRBJ2-3	-	TRBV15	15	-	TGTGCCACCAGCAGAGCTCAGATAGGAACAGATACGCAGTATTTT	CATSRAQIGTDTQYF
TRBJ2-1	-	TRBV29-1	14	-	TGCAGCGTTGAAACAGGTCACACAAACAATGAGCAGTTCTTC	CSVETGHTNNEQFF
TRBJ1-1	few	TRBV5-4	13	-	TGTGCCAGCAGCTTGAAAATCACCACTGAAGCTTTCTTT	CASSLKITTEAFF
TRBJ2-1	many	TRBV9	16	-	TGTGCCAGCAGTGTCGTGGGCTCTAGGAGGGACAATGAGCAGTTCTTC	CASSVVGSRRDNEQFF
TRBJ1-2	-	TRBV2	18	-	TGTGCCAGCAGTGAACCTAACTCGGGGGCAGTACGGGACTATGGCTACACCTTC	CASSEPNSGAVRDYGYTF
TRBJ2-3	-	TRBV3-1	13	-	TGTGCCAGCAGCCAAGATCTAACAGATACGCAGTATTTT	CASSQDLTDTQYF
TRBJ1-2	-	TRBV6-4	14	TRBD1	TGTGCCAGCAGTCCGGGACAGGGTGTCTATGGCTACACCTTC	CASSPGQGVYGYTF
TRBJ2-2	-	TRBV28	16	-	TGTGCCAGCAGTTACAGGGTGACTACTCTAACGGGGGAGCTGTTTTTT	CASSYRVTTLTGELFF
TRBJ1-1	many	TRBV6-5	15	TRBD1	TGTGCCAGCAGTTACAACAGGGGAAAGAACACTGAAGCTTTCTTT	CASSYNRGKNTEAFF
TRBJ2-1	many	TRBV19	18	-	TGTGCCAGTAGTATACCGGAAAGGGGGGTAGCCCCATACAATGAGCAGTTCTTC	CASSIPERGVAPYNEQFF
TRBJ2-7	-	TRBV12-3/TRBV12-4	13	-	TGTGCCAGCAGTATAAACACCCTCTCCGAGCAGTACTTC	CASSINTLSEQYF
TRBJ2-3	-	TRBV2	12	-	TGCGCCGCCCTGGAGTGGCCAGATACGCAGTATTTT	CAALEWPDTQYF
TRBJ2-7	few	TRBV4-1	16	-	TGCGCCAGCAGCCCCAACGGCAAGGATCCCCTCTACGAGCAGTACTTC	CASSPNGKDPLYEQYF
TRBJ1-2	-	TRBV7-2	14	-	TGTGCCAGCAGCTTAGAAGCAGGGCCTGGTGGCTACACTTTC	CASSLEAGPGGYTF
TRBJ2-7	many	TRBV11-2	15	TRBD1	TGTGCCAGCAGCTTTAGACAGGGGGCACGATACGAGCAGTACTTC	CASSFRQGARYEQYF
TRBJ1-4	many	TRBV12-3/TRBV12-4	14	-	TGTGCCAGCAGTTTAGCGCTCGGCAATGAAAAACTGTTTTTT	CASSLALGNEKLFF
TRBJ1-2	once	TRBV10-3	14	-	TGTGCCATCAGTGAGTCGTGGGGGGGTCATGGCTACACCTTC	CAISESWGGHGYTF
TRBJ2-5	-	TRBV19	15	-	TGTGCCGGTAGTATAGCAAGCAGGGATAGAGAGACCCAGTACTTC	CAGSIASRDRETQYF
TRBJ2-7	many	TRBV5-4	15	TRBD1	TGTGCCAGCAGCCGTAGAGGACAGGGTAGGGACGAGCAGTACTTC	CASSRRGQGRDEQYF
TRBJ1-5	-	TRBV28	14	-	TGTGCCAGCAGTTTTTGGCACTTCAATCAGCCCCAGCATTTT	CASSFWHFNQPQHF
TRBJ1-2	-	TRBV7-9	13	-	TGTGCCAGCTCACCACCGGCAGGGGAAGGCTACACCTTC	CASSPPAGEGYTF
TRBJ2-1	-	TRBV29-1	12	TRBD2	TGCACCCTAGCGGATTCCTACAATGAGCAGTTCTTC	CTLADSYNEQFF
TRBJ2-7	many	TRBV14	14	-	TGTGCCAGCAGCGGAGCTTCAGGGGTCTACGAGCAGTACTTC	CASSGASGVYEQYF